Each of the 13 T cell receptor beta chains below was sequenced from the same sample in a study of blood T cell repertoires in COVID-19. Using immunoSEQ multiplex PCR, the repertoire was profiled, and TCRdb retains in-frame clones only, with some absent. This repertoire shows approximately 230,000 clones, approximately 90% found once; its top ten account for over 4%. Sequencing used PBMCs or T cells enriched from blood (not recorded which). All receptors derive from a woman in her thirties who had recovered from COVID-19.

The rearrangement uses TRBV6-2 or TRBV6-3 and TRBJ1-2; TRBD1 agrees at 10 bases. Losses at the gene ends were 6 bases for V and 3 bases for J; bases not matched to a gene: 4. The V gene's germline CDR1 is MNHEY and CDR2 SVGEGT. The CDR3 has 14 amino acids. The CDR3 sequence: CASSRTGGDYGYTF. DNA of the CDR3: TGTGCCAGCAGCCGGACAGGGGGAGACTATGGCTACACCTTC.

The CDR3 bases are TGTGCCAGCAGCTTAGGCCGCGGGGGGGCAACTAATGAAAAACTGTTTTTT. Protein: CASSLGRGGATNEKLFF. The chain is built from TRBV13 and TRBJ1-4, with D possibly matching TRBD1 (5 bases). Trimming removed 0 bases at V and 0 bases at J, with 11 bases between. CDR3 size: 17 residues. Germline CDR1 and CDR2: PRHDT and FYEKMQ (reference sequence).

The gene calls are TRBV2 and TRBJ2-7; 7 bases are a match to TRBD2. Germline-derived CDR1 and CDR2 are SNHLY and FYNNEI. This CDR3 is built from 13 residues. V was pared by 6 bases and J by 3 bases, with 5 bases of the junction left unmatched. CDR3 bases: TGTGCCAGCAGGGGGGGGGAAGACTACGAGCAGTACTTC. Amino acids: CASRGGEDYEQYF.

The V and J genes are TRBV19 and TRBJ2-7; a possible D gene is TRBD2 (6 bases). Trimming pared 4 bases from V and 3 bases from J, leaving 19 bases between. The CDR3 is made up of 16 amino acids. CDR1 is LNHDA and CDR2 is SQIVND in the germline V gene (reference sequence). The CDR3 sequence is CASSTAYGGRGYEQYF. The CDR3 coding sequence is TGTGCCAGTAGTACCGCGTACGGGGGACGCGGCTACGAGCAGTACTTC.

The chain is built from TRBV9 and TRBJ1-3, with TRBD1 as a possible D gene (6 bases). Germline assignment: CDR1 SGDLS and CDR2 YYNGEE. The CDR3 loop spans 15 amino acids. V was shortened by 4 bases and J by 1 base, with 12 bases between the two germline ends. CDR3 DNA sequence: TGTGCCAGCAGCTCGACAGGAGCTTCTGGAAACACCATATATTTT. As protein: CASSSTGASGNTIYF.

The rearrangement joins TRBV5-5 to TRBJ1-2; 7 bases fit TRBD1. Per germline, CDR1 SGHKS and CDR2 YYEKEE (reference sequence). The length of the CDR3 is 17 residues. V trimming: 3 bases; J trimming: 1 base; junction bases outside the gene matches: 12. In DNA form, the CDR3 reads TGTGCCAGCAGCTCTGCAAAGGGGGCCAGGGTTAACTATGGCTACACCTTC. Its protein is CASSSAKGARVNYGYTF.

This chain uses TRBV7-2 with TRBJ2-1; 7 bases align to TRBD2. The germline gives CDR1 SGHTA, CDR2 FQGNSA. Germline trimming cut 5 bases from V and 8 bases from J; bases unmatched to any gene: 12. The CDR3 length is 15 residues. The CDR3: CASSPGGTRGDEQFF. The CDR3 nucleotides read TGTGCCAGCAGCCCCGGGGGGACTCGGGGTGATGAGCAGTTCTTC.

The chain's CDR3 is CASSPPDLNEQFF. The CDR3 DNA follows: TGTGCCAGCAGCCCCCCGGACTTAAATGAGCAGTTCTTC. V usage is TRBV7-9 and J usage is TRBJ2-1, with a possible D match to TRBD2 (5 bases). This CDR3 is 13 amino acids long. Trimming stripped 5 bases from V and 7 bases from J, with 12 bases between. The V gene's germline CDR1 is SEHNR and CDR2 FQNEAQ (reference sequence).

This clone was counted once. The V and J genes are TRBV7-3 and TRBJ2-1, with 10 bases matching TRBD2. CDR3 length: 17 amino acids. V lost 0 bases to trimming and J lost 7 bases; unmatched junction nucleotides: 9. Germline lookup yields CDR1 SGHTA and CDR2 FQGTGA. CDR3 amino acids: CASSLTVVASGRNEQFF. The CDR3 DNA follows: TGTGCCAGCAGCTTAACCGTCGTGGCTAGCGGGAGAAATGAGCAGTTCTTC.

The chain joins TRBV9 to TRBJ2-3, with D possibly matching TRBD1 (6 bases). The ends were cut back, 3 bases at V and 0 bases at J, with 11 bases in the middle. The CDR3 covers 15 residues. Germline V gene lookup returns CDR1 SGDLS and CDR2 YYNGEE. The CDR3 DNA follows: TGTGCCAGCAGCGGAGGGGGATCTAGCACAGATACGCAGTATTTT. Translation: CASSGGGSSTDTQYF. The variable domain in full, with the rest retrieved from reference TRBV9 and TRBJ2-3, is DSGVTQTPKHLITATGQRVTLRCSPRSGDLSVYWYQQSLDQGLQFLIQYYNGEERAKGNILERFSAQQFPDLHSELNLSSLELGDSALYFCASSGGGSSTDTQYFGPGTRLTVL.

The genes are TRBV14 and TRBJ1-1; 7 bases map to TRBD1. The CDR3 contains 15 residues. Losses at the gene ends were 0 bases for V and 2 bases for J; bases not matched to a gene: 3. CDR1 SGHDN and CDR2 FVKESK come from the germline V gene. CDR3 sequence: CASSQERTGNTEAFF. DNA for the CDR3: TGTGCCAGCAGCCAAGAACGGACAGGCAACACTGAAGCTTTCTTT.

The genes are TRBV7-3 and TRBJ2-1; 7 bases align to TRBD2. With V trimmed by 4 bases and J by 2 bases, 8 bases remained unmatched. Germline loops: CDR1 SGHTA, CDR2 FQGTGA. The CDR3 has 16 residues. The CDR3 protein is CASSSTRAGAYNEQFF. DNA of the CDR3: TGTGCCAGCAGCTCCACTCGGGCGGGGGCCTACAATGAGCAGTTCTTC.

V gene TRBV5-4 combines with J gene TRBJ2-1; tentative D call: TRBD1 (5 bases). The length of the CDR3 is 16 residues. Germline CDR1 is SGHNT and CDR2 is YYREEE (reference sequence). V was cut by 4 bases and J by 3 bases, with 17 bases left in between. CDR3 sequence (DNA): TGTGCCAGCAGCCCCGTGGCAGGACATAACTACAATGAGCAGTTCTTC. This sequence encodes CASSPVAGHNYNEQFF. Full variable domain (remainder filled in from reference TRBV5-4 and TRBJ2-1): ETGVTQSPTHLIKTRGQQVTLRCSSQSGHNTVSWYQQALGQGPQFIFQYYREEENGRGNFPPRFSGLQFPNYSSELNVNALELDDSALYLCASSPVAGHNYNEQFFGPGTRLTVL.